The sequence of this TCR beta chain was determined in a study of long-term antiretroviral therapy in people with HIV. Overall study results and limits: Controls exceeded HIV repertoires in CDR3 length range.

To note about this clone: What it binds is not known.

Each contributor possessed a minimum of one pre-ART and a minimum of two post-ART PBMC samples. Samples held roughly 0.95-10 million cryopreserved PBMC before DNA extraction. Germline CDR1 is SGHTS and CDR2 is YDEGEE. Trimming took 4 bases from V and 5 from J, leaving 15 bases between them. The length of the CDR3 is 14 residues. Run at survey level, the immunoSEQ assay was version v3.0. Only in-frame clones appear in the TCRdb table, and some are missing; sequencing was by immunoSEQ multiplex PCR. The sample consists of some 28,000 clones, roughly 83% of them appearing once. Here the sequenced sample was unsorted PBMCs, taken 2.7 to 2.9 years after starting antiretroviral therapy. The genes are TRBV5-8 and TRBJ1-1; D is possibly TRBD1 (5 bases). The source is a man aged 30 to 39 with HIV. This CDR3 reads CASSMGRARTEAFF. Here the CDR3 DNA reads TGTGCCAGCAGCATGGGACGGGCGCGGACTGAAGCTTTCTTT. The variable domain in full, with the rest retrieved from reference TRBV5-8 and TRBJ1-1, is EAGVTQSPTHLIKTRGQQATLRCSPISGHTSVYWYQQALGLGLQFLLWYDEGEERNRGNFPPRFSGRQFPNYSSELNVNALELEDSALYLCASSMGRARTEAFFGQGTRLTVV.